Listed below are T cell receptor beta chains from one sample, sequenced in a study of CD8+CD57+ T cells in acquired aplastic anemia. TCRdb reprocessed the reads with MiXCR, giving one entry per CDR3 protein. The sample contains some 200,000 distinct CDR3 sequences, approximately 35% of which appear only once. Sequencing was done on a sample of sorted CD4+, CD8+, or CD8+CD57+ T cells (not recorded which) from PBMCs. These receptors originate from a human donor in good health, serving as a control. The CDR3 runs from the conserved cysteine through the conserved F or W. The D gene is left open where the match is weak. Not all rows give a size; the values are once, few, many and, for expanded clones, a class.

clone_size j_call v_call d_call cdr3_aa cdr3_nt
NA TRBJ2-2 TRBV19 NA CASNPPGSRYTGELFF TGTGCCAGTAATCCTCCGGGATCCCGATACACCGGGGAGCTGTTTTTT
many TRBJ1-6 TRBV6-1 TRBD1 CASSLQGAENSPLHF TGTGCCAGCAGTCTACAGGGGGCTGAGAATTCACCCCTCCACTTT
NA TRBJ2-2 TRBV20-1 NA CSARVVGGPRGTGELFF TGCAGTGCTAGAGTCGTCGGGGGGCCTCGGGGCACCGGGGAGCTGTTTTTT
NA TRBJ1-2 TRBV5-1 TRBD1 CASSAPTGGADGYTF TGCGCCAGCAGCGCCCCAACAGGGGGCGCAGATGGCTACACCTTC
once TRBJ2-2 TRBV12-3/TRBV12-4 NA CASSPGLGSRANTGELFF TGTGCCAGCAGTCCGGGACTCGGTTCGCGGGCGAACACCGGGGAGCTGTTTTTT
many TRBJ1-1 TRBV7-9 NA CASSLDFSYTEAFF TGTGCCAGCAGCTTAGATTTCTCCTACACTGAAGCTTTCTTT
many TRBJ1-1 TRBV10-1 TRBD1 CASSEYRQGVEAFF TGCGCCAGCAGTGAGTACCGACAGGGAGTTGAAGCTTTCTTT
NA TRBJ1-2 TRBV6-5 NA CASSYYPGGESGYTF TGTGCCAGCAGTTACTATCCGGGAGGAGAAAGTGGCTACACCTTC
few TRBJ2-2 TRBV5-1 NA CASSLGPNAGELFF TGCGCCAGCAGCTTGGGGCCAAACGCCGGGGAGCTGTTTTTT
few TRBJ1-2 TRBV29-1 NA CSVFLPKAIYGYTF TGCAGCGTTTTTCTACCCAAGGCTATCTATGGCTACACCTTC
few TRBJ2-7 TRBV11-3 NA CASSLDYTSSNEQYF TGTGCCAGCAGCTTAGATTATACGAGTTCTAACGAGCAGTACTTC
NA TRBJ2-5 TRBV10-3 TRBD2 CAISDGRGSQETQYF TGTGCCATCAGTGATGGGCGGGGGAGCCAAGAGACCCAGTACTTC
many TRBJ1-6 TRBV5-5 NA CASSLVGEDNSPLHF TGTGCCAGCAGCTTGGTGGGAGAGGATAATTCACCCCTCCACTTT
many TRBJ1-4 TRBV2 NA CASSDLSEKLFF TGTGCCAGCAGTGATTTGTCGGAAAAACTGTTTTTT
NA TRBJ1-2 TRBV2 NA CASSRRGFVAF TGTGCCAGCAGTCGGCGTGGCTTCGTTGCCTTC
NA TRBJ2-1 TRBV7-3 TRBD2 CASSYGRGGLFEQFF TGTGCCAGCAGCTACGGGCGGGGGGGCCTGTTTGAGCAGTTCTTC
many TRBJ2-5 TRBV19 NA CASSPGVGRGETQYF TGTGCCAGTAGCCCCGGTGTGGGGCGGGGAGAGACCCAGTACTTC
NA TRBJ2-1 TRBV27 TRBD2 CASSAATSGSDEQFF TGTGCCAGCAGTGCAGCGACTAGCGGGAGTGATGAGCAGTTCTTC
NA TRBJ2-3 TRBV12-3/TRBV12-4 NA CASSFWGATDTQYF TGTGCCAGCAGTTTCTGGGGGGCCACAGATACGCAGTATTTT
NA TRBJ1-2 TRBV2 TRBD1 CASRDRDRGYGYTF TGTGCCAGCAGGGACCGGGACAGGGGCTATGGCTACACCTTC
NA TRBJ1-3 TRBV10-3 NA CAISEAGAGGGNTIYF TGTGCCATCAGTGAGGCAGGAGCGGGGGGAGGAAACACCATATATTTT
NA TRBJ2-1 TRBV9 TRBD2 CASSVTSGGALGNEQFF TGTGCCAGCAGCGTAACTAGCGGGGGGGCCTTGGGTAATGAGCAGTTCTTC
many TRBJ2-7 TRBV7-9 TRBD2 CASRGLAGGEQYF TGTGCCAGCAGGGGACTAGCGGGAGGCGAGCAGTACTTC
many TRBJ2-7 TRBV4-2 TRBD2 CASSQGLLAGVGYEQYF TGTGCCAGCAGCCAAGGCTTATTAGCGGGAGTAGGTTACGAGCAGTACTTC
many TRBJ1-6 TRBV2 NA CASSEAGGATNSPLHF TGTGCCAGCAGTGAAGCGGGCGGGGCAACGAATTCACCCCTCCACTTT
many TRBJ1-2 TRBV4-1 TRBD1 CASSRGGTGYGYTF TGCGCCAGCAGCCGAGGGGGGACAGGGTATGGCTACACCTTC
NA TRBJ2-3 TRBV11-3 NA CASSLGDTPYF TGTGCCAGCAGCTTGGGAGATACGCCGTATTTT
many TRBJ2-1 TRBV19 TRBD2 CASSIRTSGRAGLHNEQFF TGTGCCAGTAGTATTCGTACTAGCGGGAGGGCCGGTCTCCACAATGAGCAGTTCTTC
NA TRBJ2-5 TRBV24-1 NA CATSDSGTRETQYF TGTGCCACCAGTGATTCGGGGACGCGAGAGACCCAGTACTTC
NA TRBJ2-2 TRBV10-3 NA CAIRETLDTGELFF TGTGCCATCAGGGAGACACTGGACACCGGGGAGCTGTTTTTT
NA TRBJ2-5 TRBV2 TRBD1 CASALDRGETQYF TGTGCCAGCGCCTTGGACAGGGGGGAGACCCAGTACTTC
NA TRBJ1-3 TRBV20-1 NA CSAPWGGLGNTIYF TGCAGTGCCCCGTGGGGCGGGCTAGGAAACACCATATATTTT
NA TRBJ1-2 TRBV5-1 NA CASSLEVGANYGYTF TGCGCCAGCAGCTTGGAGGTCGGGGCTAACTATGGCTACACCTTC
NA TRBJ1-4 TRBV20-1 NA CSARDEGREKLFF TGCAGTGCTAGAGATGAGGGGCGGGAAAAACTGTTTTTT
NA TRBJ1-2 TRBV4-1 NA CASSQEPVANYGHTF TGCGCCAGCAGCCAAGAGCCAGTAGCTAACTATGGCCACACCTTC
few TRBJ1-5 TRBV4-1 NA CASSQVRGRSNQPQHF TGCGCCAGCAGCCAAGTTCGTGGGAGAAGCAATCAGCCCCAGCATTTT
few TRBJ2-3 TRBV11-2 TRBD2 CASSKAGTSGGTDTQYF TGTGCCAGCAGTAAAGCCGGGACTAGCGGGGGCACAGATACGCAGTATTTT
many TRBJ2-7 TRBV12-3/TRBV12-4 NA CASSFSQGLYEQYF TGTGCCAGCAGTTTCAGTCAGGGTCTCTACGAGCAGTACTTC
NA TRBJ1-2 TRBV27 NA CASRPGVFDYGYTF TGTGCCAGCAGGCCAGGGGTTTTCGACTATGGCTACACCTTC
NA TRBJ2-1 TRBV12-3/TRBV12-4 TRBD2 CASRESDEDGGVEFF TGTGCCAGCAGGGAAAGCGATGAAGATGGGGGGGTGGAGTTCTTC
few TRBJ2-1 TRBV13 NA CASSYAGRTKDNEQFF TGTGCCAGCAGCTACGCAGGGAGGACGAAGGACAATGAGCAGTTCTTC